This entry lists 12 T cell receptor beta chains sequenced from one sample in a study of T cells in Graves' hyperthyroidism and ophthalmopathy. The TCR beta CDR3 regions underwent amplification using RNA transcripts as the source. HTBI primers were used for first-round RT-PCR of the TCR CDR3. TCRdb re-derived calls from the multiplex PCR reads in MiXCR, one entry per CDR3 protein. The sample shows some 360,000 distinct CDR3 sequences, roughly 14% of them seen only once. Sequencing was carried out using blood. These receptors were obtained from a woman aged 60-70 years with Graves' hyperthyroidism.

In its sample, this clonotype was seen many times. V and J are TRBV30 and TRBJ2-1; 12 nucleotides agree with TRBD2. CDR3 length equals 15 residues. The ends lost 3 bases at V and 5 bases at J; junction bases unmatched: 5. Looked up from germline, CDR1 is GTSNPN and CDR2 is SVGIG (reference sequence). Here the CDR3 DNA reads TGTGCCTGGAGCCCTGGACTAGCGGGGCACAATGAGCAGTTCTTC. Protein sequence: CAWSPGLAGHNEQFF.

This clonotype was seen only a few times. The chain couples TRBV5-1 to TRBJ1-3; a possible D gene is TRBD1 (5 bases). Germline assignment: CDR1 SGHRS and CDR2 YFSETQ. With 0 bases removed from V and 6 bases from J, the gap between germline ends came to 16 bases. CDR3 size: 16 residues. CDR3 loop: CASSLGVGLSENTIYF. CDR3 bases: TGCGCCAGCAGCTTGGGAGTGGGGCTCTCCGAAAACACCATATATTTT. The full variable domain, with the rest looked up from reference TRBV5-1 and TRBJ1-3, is KAGVTQTPRYLIKTRGQQVTLSCSPISGHRSVSWYQQTPGQGLQFLFEYFSETQRNKGNFPGRFSGRQFSNSRSEMNVSTLELGDSALYLCASSLGVGLSENTIYFGEGSWLTVV.

CDR3 nucleotides: TGCGCCAGCAGCCAAGAAGTACGGGAGCGCAGGACCGGGGAGCTGTTTTTT. Translation gives CASSQEVRERRTGELFF. The rearrangement uses TRBV4-1 and TRBJ2-2, with D possibly matching TRBD2 (6 bases). The CDR3 contains 17 residues. The ends were cut back, 0 bases at V and 5 bases at J, with 16 bases in the middle. Germline V gene data show CDR1 as MGHRA and CDR2 as YSYEKL.

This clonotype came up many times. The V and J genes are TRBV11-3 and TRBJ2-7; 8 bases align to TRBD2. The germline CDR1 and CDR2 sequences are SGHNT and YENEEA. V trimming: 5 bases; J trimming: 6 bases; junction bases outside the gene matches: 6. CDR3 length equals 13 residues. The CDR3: CASSQWTSSEQYF. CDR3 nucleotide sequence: TGTGCCAGCAGCCAATGGACTAGCTCCGAGCAGTACTTC.

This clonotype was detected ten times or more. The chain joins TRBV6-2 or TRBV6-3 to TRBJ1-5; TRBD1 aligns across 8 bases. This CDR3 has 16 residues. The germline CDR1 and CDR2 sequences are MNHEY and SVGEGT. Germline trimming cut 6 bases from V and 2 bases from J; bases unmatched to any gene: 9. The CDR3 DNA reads TGTGCCAGCAGCCAGATCCAGGGGGCCGGCAATCAGCCCCAGCATTTT. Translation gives CASSQIQGAGNQPQHF.

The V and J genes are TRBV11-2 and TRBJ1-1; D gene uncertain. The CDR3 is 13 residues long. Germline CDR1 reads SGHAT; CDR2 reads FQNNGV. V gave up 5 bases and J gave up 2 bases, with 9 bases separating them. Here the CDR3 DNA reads TGTGCCAGCAGCCATAAAGACAACACTGAAGCTTTCTTT. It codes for CASSHKDNTEAFF.

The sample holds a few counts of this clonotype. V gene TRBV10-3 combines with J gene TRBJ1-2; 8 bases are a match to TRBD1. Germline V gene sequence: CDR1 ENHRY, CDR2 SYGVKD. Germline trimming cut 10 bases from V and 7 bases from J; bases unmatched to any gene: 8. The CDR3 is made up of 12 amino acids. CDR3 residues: CATRDRPSGYTF. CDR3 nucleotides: TGTGCCACCCGGGACAGGCCTAGTGGCTACACCTTC.

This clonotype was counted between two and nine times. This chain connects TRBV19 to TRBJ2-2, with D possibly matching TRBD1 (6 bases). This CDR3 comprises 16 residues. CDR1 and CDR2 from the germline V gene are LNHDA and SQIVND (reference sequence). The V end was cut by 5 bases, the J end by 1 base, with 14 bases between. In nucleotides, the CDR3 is TGTGCCAGTAGTTCCCGACACAGGGAGAACACCGGGGAGCTGTTTTTT. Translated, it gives CASSSRHRENTGELFF.

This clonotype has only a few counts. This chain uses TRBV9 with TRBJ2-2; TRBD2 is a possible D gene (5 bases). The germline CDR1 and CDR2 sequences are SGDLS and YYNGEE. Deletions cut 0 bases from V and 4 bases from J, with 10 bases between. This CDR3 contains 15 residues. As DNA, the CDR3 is TGTGCCAGCAGCGTAGTTCCGGGAACCACCGGGGAGCTGTTTTTT. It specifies CASSVVPGTTGELFF.

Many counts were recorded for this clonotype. CDR3 region: CASSPPVGGPLAKNIQYF. CDR3 coding DNA: TGTGCCAGCTCACCACCGGTGGGCGGCCCCCTAGCCAAAAACATTCAGTACTTC. This chain links TRBV18 with TRBJ2-4; D call uncertain. The CDR3 runs 18 residues. Per germline, CDR1 KGHSH and CDR2 LQKENI. V lost 0 bases and J lost 0, with 15 bases in between.

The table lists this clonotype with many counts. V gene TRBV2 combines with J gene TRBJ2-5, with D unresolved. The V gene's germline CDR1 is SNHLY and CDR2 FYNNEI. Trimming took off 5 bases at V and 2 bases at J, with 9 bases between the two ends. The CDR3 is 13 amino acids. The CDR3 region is CASSTRRQETQYF. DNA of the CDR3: TGTGCCAGCAGTACCCGACGGCAAGAGACCCAGTACTTC.

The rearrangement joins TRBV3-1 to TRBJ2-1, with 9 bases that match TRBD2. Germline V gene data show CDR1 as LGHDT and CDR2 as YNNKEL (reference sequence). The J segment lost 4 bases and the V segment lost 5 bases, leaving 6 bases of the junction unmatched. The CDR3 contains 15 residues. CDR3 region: CASSRTGLAYNEQFF. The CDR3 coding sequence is TGTGCCAGCAGCAGAACTGGACTAGCGTACAATGAGCAGTTCTTC.